One T cell receptor (beta chain) is described in this entry. This CDR3 comprises 15 residues. The germline gives CDR1 SGHTA, CDR2 FQGNSA. The V and J ends lost 4 bases and 4 bases, in that order; junction bases with no gene match: 7. This sample stems from a study of blood T cell repertoires in COVID-19. On the study more broadly: T cells, B-cell-depleted T cells, or PBMCs provided the cDNA or gDNA that served as material.

Method: immunoSEQ multiplex PCR; TCRdb's copy keeps in-frame clones and lacks some. Among roughly 150,000 clones listed, more than 70% were seen once. V is TRBV7-2 and J is TRBJ2-3; 8 nucleotides match TRBD1. The receptor's source is a woman aged 45-65 years with acute or convalescent COVID-19. Sample: peripheral blood. The CDR3 spells CASSSRRTGPDTQYF. The CDR3 DNA reads as TGTGCCAGCAGCTCACGCCGGACAGGGCCAGATACGCAGTATTTT.